The T cell receptor (beta chain) described here comes from a study of T cells in Graves' hyperthyroidism and ophthalmopathy. Overall study context: Pretreatment peripheral blood was obtained at initial diagnosis.

Findings of the study overall: Model-based prediction identified ophthalmopathy a median about 6.8 months prior to its onset.

Exclusion criteria comprised uncontrolled infection, other autoimmune disease, pregnancy or lactation. The study collected blood at first hyperthyroidism diagnosis, before any ophthalmopathy symptoms arose. Amplification of TCR beta CDR3 regions was performed using RNA transcripts as template. An initial round of RT-PCR targeting the TCR CDR3 relied on the HTBI primer set. TCRdb reanalysed the multiplex PCR reads using MiXCR and keeps one entry per CDR3 protein. Of fewer than 400,000 distinct CDR3 sequences in the sample, around 14% were seen once. About this clonotype: The antigen is undetermined.

The ends lost 0 bases at V and 2 bases at J; junction bases unmatched: 8. The CDR3 runs to 17 residues. From germline, CDR1 is MNHEY and CDR2 SVGAGI. The chain links TRBV6-5 to TRBJ1-2, with TRBD1 matching over 8 bases. Sequencing was performed on blood. The TCR sequence derives from a woman between 18 and 30 years old with Graves' hyperthyroidism that later progressed to Graves' ophthalmopathy. CDR3 bases: TGTGCCAGCAGTTACTCGGGGGACAGGAATACCAACTATGGCTACACCTTC. Its protein product is CASSYSGDRNTNYGYTF.